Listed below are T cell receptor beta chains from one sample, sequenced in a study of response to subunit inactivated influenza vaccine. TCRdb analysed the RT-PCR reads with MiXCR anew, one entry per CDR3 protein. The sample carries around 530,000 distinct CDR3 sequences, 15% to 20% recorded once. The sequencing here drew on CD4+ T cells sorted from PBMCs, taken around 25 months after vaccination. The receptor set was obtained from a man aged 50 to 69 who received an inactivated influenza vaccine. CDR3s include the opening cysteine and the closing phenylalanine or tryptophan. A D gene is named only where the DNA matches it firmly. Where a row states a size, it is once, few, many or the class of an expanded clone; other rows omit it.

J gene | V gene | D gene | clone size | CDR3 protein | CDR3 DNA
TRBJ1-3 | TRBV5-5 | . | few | CASSRTHWVTGNTIYF | TGTGCCAGCAGCCGTACTCATTGGGTGACCGGAAACACCATATATTTT
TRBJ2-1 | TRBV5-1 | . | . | CASSLTGEMYNEQFF | TGCGCCAGCAGCTTGACGGGAGAGATGTACAATGAGCAGTTCTTC
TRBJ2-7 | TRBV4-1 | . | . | CASSQFFSTYEQYF | TGCGCCAGCAGCCAATTTTTCAGTACCTACGAGCAGTACTTC
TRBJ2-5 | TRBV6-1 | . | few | CASSPGHDQETQYF | TGTGCCAGCAGTCCCGGACACGATCAAGAGACCCAGTACTTC
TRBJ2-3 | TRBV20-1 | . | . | CSASPAVPTDTQYF | TGCAGTGCTAGTCCCGCGGTCCCCACAGATACGCAGTATTTT
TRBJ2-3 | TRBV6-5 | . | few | CASSYFSRGGTDTQYF | TGTGCCAGCAGTTACTTTAGCAGGGGAGGCACAGATACGCAGTATTTT
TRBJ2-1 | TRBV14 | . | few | CASSRQSREQFF | TGTGCCAGCAGCCGACAGTCGAGGGAGCAGTTCTTC
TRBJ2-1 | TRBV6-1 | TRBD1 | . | CASGTDRAPPHEQFF | TGTGCCAGCGGTACAGACAGGGCCCCTCCACATGAGCAGTTCTTC
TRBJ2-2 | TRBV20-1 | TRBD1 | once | CSADRGPDTGELFF | TGCAGTGCCGACAGGGGGCCCGACACCGGGGAGCTGTTTTTT
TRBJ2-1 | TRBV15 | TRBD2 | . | CATSALAGVPNEQFF | TGTGCCACCAGCGCACTAGCGGGAGTGCCCAATGAGCAGTTCTTC
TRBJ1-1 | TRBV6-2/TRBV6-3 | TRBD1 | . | CASSPLWTGGLNTEAFF | TGTGCCAGCAGTCCTCTGTGGACAGGGGGCCTCAACACTGAAGCTTTCTTT
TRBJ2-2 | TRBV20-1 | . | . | CSARGTREATGELFF | TGCAGTGCGCGCGGGACGAGGGAGGCCACCGGGGAGCTGTTTTTT
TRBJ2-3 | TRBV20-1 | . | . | CSAKDWTSITDTQYF | TGCAGTGCTAAGGACTGGACATCCATCACAGATACGCAGTATTTT
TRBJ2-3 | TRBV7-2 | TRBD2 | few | CASSPRDYTDTQYF | TGTGCCAGCAGCCCGCGGGACTACACAGATACGCAGTATTTT
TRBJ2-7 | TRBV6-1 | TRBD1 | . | CASSGTATGEQYF | TGTGCCAGCAGTGGGACAGCGACAGGGGAGCAGTACTTC
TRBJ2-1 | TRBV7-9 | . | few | CASSLAGASDEQFF | TGTGCCAGCAGCTTAGCGGGAGCTTCAGATGAGCAGTTCTTC
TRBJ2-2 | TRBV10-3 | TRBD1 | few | CAIGGQGYTGELFF | TGTGCCATCGGCGGACAGGGTTACACCGGGGAGCTGTTTTTT
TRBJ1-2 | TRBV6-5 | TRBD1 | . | CASSYSGTANYGYTF | TGTGCCAGCAGTTACTCTGGGACAGCTAACTATGGCTACACCTTC
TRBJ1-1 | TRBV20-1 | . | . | CSAARNTEAFF | TGCAGTGCTGCCAGAAACACTGAAGCTTTCTTT
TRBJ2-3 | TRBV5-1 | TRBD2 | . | CASSRGGLGGTDTQYF | TGCGCCAGCAGCCGCGGGGGACTAGGGGGTACAGATACGCAGTATTTT
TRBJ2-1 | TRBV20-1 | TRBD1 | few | CSAGDRGRANEQFF | TGCAGTGCTGGAGACAGGGGTCGGGCCAATGAGCAGTTCTTC
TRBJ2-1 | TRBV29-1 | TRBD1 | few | CSARGQINEQFF | TGCAGCGCGAGGGGGCAAATAAATGAGCAGTTCTTC
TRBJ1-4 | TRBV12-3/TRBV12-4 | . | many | CASSFNGEKLFF | TGTGCCAGCAGTTTTAACGGTGAAAAACTGTTTTTT
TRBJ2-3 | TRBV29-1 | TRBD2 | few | CSVDTSGTDTQYF | TGCAGCGTTGATACTAGCGGCACAGATACGCAGTATTTT
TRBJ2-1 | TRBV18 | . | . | CASSPPSINRNEQFF | TGTGCCAGCTCACCACCGAGTATTAATCGGAATGAGCAGTTCTTC
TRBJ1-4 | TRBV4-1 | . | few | CASSTPKTGEKLFF | TGCGCCAGCAGCACCCCCAAGACGGGTGAAAAACTGTTTTTT
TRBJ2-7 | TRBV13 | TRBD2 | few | CASSSIAGDSYEQYF | TGTGCCAGCAGCTCCATAGCGGGGGACTCCTACGAGCAGTACTTC
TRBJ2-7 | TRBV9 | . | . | CASSVGVGVASYEQYF | TGTGCCAGCAGCGTAGGGGTAGGGGTTGCATCCTACGAGCAGTACTTC
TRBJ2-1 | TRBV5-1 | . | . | CASSLAGVSQQFF | TGCGCCAGCAGCTTGGCCGGGGTGTCACAGCAGTTCTTC
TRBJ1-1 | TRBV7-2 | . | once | CASSLAGLGVTEAFF | TGTGCCAGCAGCTTAGCAGGTTTGGGAGTTACTGAAGCTTTCTTT
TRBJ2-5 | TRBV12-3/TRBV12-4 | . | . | CASSLQSPEIGTQYF | TGTGCCAGCAGTTTGCAGTCCCCGGAGATTGGGACCCAGTACTTC
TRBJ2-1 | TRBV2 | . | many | CASTRGLIREQFF | TGTGCCAGCACCCGAGGACTCATCCGTGAGCAGTTCTTC
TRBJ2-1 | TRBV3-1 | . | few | CASSQDRRDEQFF | TGTGCCAGCAGCCAAGACCGGCGGGATGAGCAGTTCTTC
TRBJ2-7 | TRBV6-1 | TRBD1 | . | CASRKTGGAVAGTYEQYF | TGTGCCAGCAGAAAGACAGGGGGCGCGGTAGCGGGCACCTACGAGCAGTACTTC
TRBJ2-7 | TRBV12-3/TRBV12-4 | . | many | CASSQTGNNERLYF | TGTGCCAGCAGTCAGACAGGAAACAACGAACGCTTGTACTTC
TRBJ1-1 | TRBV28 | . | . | CASSLRGAKNTEAFF | TGTGCCAGCAGTTTGAGGGGGGCCAAGAACACTGAAGCTTTCTTT
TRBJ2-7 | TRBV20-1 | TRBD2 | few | CSARGTRRLYEQYF | TGCAGTGCTAGAGGGACTAGGCGTTTATACGAGCAGTACTTC
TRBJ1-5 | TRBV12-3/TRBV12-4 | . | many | CASSADRFQPQHF | TGTGCCAGCAGTGCGGACAGATTTCAGCCCCAGCATTTT
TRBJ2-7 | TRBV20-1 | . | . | CSARARTRGYEQYF | TGCAGTGCTAGAGCAAGGACCAGGGGCTACGAGCAGTACTTC
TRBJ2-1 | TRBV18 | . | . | CASSPPVSSWGSYNEQFF | TGTGCCAGCTCACCACCGGTTTCCAGCTGGGGCTCCTACAATGAGCAGTTCTTC
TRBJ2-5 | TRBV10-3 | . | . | CAISDRETQYF | TGTGCCATCAGTGATCGGGAGACCCAGTACTTC
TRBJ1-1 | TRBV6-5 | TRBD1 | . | CASSYNGQGMNTEAFF | TGTGCCAGCAGTTACAACGGACAGGGGATGAACACTGAAGCTTTCTTT
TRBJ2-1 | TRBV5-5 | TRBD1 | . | CASTRQGGYNEQFF | TGTGCCAGCACCCGACAGGGGGGATACAATGAGCAGTTCTTC
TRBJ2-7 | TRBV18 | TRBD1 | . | CASSPAGQGNEQYF | TGTGCCAGCTCACCGGCAGGACAGGGCAACGAGCAGTACTTC
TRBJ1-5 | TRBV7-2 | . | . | CASRQTGNSNQPQHF | TGTGCCAGCAGACAAACAGGGAATAGCAATCAGCCCCAGCATTTT
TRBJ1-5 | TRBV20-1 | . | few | CSARIGASGGSYGQPQHF | TGCAGTGCTAGAATTGGGGCCTCGGGGGGCTCATATGGTCAGCCCCAGCATTTT
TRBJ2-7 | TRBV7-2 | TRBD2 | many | CASSLASGSSYEQYF | TGTGCCAGCAGCTTAGCTAGCGGGAGTTCCTACGAGCAGTACTTC
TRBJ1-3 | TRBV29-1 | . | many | CSVELAGNTIYF | TGCAGCGTTGAACTGGCTGGAAACACCATATATTTT
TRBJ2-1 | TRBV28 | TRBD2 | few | CASGPGLAGGEQFF | TGTGCCAGCGGGCCGGGACTAGCGGGTGGTGAGCAGTTCTTC
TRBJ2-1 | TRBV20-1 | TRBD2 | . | CSARGGASGRSYNEQFF | TGCAGTGCTAGAGGTGGGGCTAGCGGGAGGTCTTACAATGAGCAGTTCTTC